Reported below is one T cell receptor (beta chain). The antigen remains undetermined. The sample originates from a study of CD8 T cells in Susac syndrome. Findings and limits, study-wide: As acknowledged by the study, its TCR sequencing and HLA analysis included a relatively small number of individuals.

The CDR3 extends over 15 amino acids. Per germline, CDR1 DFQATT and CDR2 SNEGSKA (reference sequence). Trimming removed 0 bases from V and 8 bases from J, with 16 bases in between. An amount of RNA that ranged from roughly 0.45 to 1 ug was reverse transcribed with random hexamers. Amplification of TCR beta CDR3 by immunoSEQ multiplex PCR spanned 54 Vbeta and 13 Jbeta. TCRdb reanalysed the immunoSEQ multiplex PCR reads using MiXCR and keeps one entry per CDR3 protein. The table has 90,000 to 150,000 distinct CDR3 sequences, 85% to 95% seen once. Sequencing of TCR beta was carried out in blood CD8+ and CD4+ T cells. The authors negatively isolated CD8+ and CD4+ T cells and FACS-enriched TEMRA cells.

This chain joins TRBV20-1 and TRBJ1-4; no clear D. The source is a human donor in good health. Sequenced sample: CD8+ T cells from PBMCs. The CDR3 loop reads CSARDRVGSWEKLFF. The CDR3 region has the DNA TGCAGTGCTAGAGATAGAGTGGGCAGTTGGGAAAAACTGTTTTTT.